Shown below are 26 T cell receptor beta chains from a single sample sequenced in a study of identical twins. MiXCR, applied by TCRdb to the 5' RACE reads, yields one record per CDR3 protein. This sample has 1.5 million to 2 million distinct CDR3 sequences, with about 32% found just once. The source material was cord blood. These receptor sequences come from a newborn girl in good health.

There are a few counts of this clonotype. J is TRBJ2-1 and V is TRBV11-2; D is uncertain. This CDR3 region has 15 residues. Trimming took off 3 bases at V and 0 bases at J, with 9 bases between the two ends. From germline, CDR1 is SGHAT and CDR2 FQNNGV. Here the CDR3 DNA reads TGTGCCAGCAGCTTCCCGCCAAGCTCCTACAATGAGCAGTTCTTC. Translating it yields CASSFPPSSYNEQFF.

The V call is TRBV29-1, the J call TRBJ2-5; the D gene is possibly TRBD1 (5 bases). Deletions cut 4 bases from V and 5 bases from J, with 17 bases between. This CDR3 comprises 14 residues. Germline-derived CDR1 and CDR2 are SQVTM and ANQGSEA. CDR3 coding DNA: TGCAGCGTTGGTTCCATCAGGGTCGGGGAGACCCAGTACTTC. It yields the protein CSVGSIRVGETQYF.

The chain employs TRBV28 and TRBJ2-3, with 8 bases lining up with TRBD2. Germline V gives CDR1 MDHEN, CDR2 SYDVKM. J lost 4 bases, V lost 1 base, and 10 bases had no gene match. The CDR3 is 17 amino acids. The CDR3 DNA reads TGTGCCAGCAGTTTATCTCCGGGACTAGAGAACTCAGATACGCAGTATTTT. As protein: CASSLSPGLENSDTQYF.

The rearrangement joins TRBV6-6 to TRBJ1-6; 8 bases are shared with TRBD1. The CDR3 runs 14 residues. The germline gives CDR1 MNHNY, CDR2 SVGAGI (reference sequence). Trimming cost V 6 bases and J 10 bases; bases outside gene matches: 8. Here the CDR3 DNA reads TGTGCCAGCAGCTTCCGACAGGGGATGTCACCCCTCCACTTT. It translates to CASSFRQGMSPLHF.

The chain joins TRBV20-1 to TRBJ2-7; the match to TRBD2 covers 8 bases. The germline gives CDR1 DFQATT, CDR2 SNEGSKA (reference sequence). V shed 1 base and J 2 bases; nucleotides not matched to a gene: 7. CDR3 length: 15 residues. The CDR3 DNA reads TGCAGTGCTAGAGCCCTGAGCGGGAGTACCTACGAGCAGTACTTC. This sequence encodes CSARALSGSTYEQYF.

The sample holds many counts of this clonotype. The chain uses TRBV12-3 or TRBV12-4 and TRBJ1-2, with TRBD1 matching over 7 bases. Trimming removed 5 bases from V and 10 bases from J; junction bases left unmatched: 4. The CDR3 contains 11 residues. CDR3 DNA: TGTGCCAGCAGTCTGGGGACAGTCTACACCTTC. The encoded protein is CASSLGTVYTF.

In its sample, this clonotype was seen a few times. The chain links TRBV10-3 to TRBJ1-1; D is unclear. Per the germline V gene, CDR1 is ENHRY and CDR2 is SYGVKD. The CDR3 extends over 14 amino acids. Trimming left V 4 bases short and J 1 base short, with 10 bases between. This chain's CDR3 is CAISGGRANTEAFF. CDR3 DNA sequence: TGTGCCATCAGTGGGGGTAGGGCGAACACTGAAGCTTTCTTT.

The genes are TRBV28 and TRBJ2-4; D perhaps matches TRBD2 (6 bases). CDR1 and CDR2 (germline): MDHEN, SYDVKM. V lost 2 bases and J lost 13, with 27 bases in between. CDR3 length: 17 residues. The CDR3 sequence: CASSLRGSGREKSEQYF. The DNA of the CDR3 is TGTGCCAGCAGTTTAAGGGGATCCGGGAGAGAGAAAAGTGAGCAGTACTTC. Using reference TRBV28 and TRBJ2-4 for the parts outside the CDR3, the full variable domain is DVKVTQSSRYLVKRTGEKVFLECVQDMDHENMFWYRQDPGLGLRLIYFSYDVKMKEKGDIPEGYSVSREKKERFSLILESASTNQTSMYLCASSLRGSGREKSEQYFGAGTRLSVL.

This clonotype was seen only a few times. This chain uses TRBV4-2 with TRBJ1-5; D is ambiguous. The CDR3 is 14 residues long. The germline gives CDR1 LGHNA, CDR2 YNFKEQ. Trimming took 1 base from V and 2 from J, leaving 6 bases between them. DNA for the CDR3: TGTGCCAGCAGCCAAGTTCTGGGCAATCAGCCCCAGCATTTT. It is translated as CASSQVLGNQPQHF.

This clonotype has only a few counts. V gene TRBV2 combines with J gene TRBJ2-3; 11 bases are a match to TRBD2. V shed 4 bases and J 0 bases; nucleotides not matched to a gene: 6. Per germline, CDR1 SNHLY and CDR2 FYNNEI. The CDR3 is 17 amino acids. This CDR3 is CASSGLAGGRSTDTQYF. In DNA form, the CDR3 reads TGTGCCAGCAGTGGGCTAGCGGGGGGAAGAAGCACAGATACGCAGTATTTT.

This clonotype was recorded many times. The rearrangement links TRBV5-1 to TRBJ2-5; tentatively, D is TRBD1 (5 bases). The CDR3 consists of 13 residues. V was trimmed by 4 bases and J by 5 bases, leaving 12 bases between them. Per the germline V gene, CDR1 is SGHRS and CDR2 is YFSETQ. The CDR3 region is CASSKRQTETQYF. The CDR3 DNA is TGCGCCAGCAGCAAGAGACAGACGGAGACCCAGTACTTC.

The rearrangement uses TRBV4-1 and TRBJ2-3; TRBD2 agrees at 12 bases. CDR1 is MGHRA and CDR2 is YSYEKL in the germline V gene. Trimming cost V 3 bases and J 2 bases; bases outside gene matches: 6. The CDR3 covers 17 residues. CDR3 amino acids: CASSQWTSGVLTDTQYF. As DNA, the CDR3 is TGCGCCAGCAGCCAGTGGACTAGCGGGGTCCTCACAGATACGCAGTATTTT.

The CDR3 bases are TGTGCCAGCGGTCAGGGGGGGACCACTGAAGCTTTCTTT. Protein: CASGQGGTTEAFF. The genes are TRBV2 and TRBJ1-1; TRBD1 matches 7 bases. This CDR3 is built from 13 residues. Losses at the gene ends were 8 bases for V and 4 bases for J; bases not matched to a gene: 7. The V gene's germline CDR1 is SNHLY and CDR2 FYNNEI.

In nucleotides, the CDR3 is TGTGCCAGCCGTTTGGGCGGGAGACGGTTCGGCTCCTACAATGAGCAGTACTTC. It yields the protein CASRLGGRRFGSYNEQYF. The chain is built from TRBV7-8 and TRBJ2-1; 7 nucleotides agree with TRBD2. Matching the DNA end better, TRBJ2-7 makes the J call doubtful. Germline values: CDR1 SGHVS, CDR2 FQNEAQ. The CDR3 sequence is 18 residues long.

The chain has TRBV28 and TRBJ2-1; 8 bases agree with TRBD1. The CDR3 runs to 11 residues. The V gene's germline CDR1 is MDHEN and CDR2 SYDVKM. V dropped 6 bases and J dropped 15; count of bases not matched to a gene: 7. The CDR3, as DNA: TGTGCCAGCAGCCGTGGGGACAGGTCGTTCTTC. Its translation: CASSRGDRSFF.

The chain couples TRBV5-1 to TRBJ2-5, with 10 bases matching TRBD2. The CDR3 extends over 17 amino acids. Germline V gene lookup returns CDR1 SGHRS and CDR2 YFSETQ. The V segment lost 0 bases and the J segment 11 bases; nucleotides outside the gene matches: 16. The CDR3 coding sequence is TGCGCCAGCAGCTTGGGATTAGCGGGGGGCATTTACAATGAGCAGTACTTC. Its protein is CASSLGLAGGIYNEQYF.

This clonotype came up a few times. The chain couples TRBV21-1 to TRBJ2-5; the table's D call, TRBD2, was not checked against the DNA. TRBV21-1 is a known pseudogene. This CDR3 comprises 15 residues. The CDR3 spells CASSTSSGRRETQYF. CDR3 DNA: TGTGCCAGCAGCACCTCTAGCGGGAGGAGGGAGACCCAGTACTTC.

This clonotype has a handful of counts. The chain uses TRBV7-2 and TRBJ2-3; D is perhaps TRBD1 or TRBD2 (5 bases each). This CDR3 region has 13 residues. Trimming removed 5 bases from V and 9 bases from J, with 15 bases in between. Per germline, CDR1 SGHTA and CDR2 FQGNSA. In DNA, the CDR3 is TGTGCCAGCAGCCTTAGGGGAGTGGGAACGCAGTATTTT. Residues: CASSLRGVGTQYF.

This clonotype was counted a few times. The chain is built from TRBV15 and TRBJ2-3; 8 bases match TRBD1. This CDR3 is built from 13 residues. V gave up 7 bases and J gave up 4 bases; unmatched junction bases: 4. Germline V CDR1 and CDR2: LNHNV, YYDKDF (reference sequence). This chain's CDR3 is CATTAGGADTQYF. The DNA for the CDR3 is TGTGCCACCACCGCAGGGGGCGCAGATACGCAGTATTTT. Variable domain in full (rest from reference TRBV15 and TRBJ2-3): DAMVIQNPRYQVTQFGKPVTLSCSQTLNHNVMYWYQQKSSQAPKLLFHYYDKDFNNEADTPDNFQSRRPNTSFCFLDIRSPGLGDTAMYLCATTAGGADTQYFGPGTRLTVL.

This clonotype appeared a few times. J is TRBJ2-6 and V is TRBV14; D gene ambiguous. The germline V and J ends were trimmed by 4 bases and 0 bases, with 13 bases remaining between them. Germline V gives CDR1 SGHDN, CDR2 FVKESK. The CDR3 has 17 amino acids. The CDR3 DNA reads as TGTGCCAGCAGCCTACGACGGCGTAGCTCTGGGGCCAACGTCCTGACTTTC. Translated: CASSLRRRSSGANVLTF.

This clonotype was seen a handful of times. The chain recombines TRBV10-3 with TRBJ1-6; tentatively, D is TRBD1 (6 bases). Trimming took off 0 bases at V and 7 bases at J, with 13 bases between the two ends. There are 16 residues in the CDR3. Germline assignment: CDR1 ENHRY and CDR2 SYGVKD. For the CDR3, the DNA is TGTGCCATCAGTGAGTCAAGGGGCAGGGGCAATTCACCCCTCCACTTT. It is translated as CAISESRGRGNSPLHF.

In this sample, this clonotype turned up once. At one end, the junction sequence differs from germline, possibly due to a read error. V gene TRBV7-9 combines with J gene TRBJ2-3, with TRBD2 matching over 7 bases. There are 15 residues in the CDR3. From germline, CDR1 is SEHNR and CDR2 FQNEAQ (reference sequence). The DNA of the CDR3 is TGTGCCAGCAACTTAGCGGGCGGCTACACAGATACGCAGTATTTT. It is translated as CASNLAGGYTDTQYF.

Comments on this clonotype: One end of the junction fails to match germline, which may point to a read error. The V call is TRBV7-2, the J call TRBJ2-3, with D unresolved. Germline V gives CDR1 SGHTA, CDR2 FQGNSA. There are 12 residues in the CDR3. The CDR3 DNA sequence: TGTGCCAGCAGTTCGATAACAGATACGCCGTATTTT. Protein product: CASSSITDTPYF.

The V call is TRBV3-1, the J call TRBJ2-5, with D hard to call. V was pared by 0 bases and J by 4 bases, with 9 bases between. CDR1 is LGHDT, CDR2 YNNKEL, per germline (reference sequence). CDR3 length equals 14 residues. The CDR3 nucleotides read TGTGCCAGCAGCCAAGAGCCAGCCTCAGAGACCCAGTACTTC. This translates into CASSQEPASETQYF.

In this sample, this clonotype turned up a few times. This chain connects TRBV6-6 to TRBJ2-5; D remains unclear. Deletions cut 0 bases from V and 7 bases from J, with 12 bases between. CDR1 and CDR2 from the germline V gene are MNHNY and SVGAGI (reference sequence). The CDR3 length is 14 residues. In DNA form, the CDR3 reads TGTGCCAGCAGTTACTCTGGCCGAACGTGGACCCAGTACTTC. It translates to CASSYSGRTWTQYF.

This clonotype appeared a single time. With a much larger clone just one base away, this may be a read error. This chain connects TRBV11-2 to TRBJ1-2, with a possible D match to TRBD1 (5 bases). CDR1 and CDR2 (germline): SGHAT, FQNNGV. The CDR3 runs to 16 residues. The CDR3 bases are TGTGTCAGCAGCCGCCGCATACGGGACCTTAACTATGGCTACACCTTC. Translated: CVSSRRIRDLNYGYTF.